Listed below are T cell receptor beta chains from one sample, sequenced in a study of control samples from healthy donors and cancer patients. Sequencing was performed with immunoSEQ multiplex PCR; in TCRdb, only in-frame clones are kept and a portion is missing. The sample records 170,000 or so clones, under 95% being singletons. Sequencing was carried out using blood. These receptors were taken from a woman under 30 in good health. Each CDR3 is given with its conserved first and last residue. D genes are given only for firm matches.

j_call | v_call | cdr3_length | d_call | cdr3_nt | cdr3_aa
TRBJ1-5 | TRBV15 | 14 | NA | TGTGCCACCAGCAGGGAGTCTAGCAATCAGCCCCAGCATTTT | CATSRESSNQPQHF
TRBJ2-6 | TRBV5-8 | 16 | NA | TGTGCCGGGGGCACCAAGAAATACTCTGGGGCCAACGTCCTGACTTTC | CAGGTKKYSGANVLTF
TRBJ1-1 | TRBV9 | 14 | NA | TGTGCCAGCAGCCCCCCTTTGGGAGACACTGAAGCTTTCTTT | CASSPPLGDTEAFF
TRBJ1-5 | TRBV21-1 | 16 | NA | TGTGCCAGCAGCCAGACCAGGGGGGATAGCAATCAGCCCCAGCATTTT | CASSQTRGDSNQPQHF
TRBJ2-7 | TRBV3-1/TRBV3-2 | 15 | NA | TGTGCCAGCAGCTCAGGGGTCAGCGGGTTCTACGAGCAGTACTTC | CASSSGVSGFYEQYF
TRBJ1-2 | TRBV7-9 | 14 | TRBD1 | TGTGCCAGCAGCTTAGGGGGGACAGGGGATGGCTACACCTTC | CASSLGGTGDGYTF
TRBJ2-5 | TRBV21-1 | 14 | NA | TGTGCCAGCAGCAAAGTGGCGGGGGGCCCCCGCCGGTACTTC | CASSKVAGGPRRYF
TRBJ1-4 | TRBV3-1/TRBV3-2 | 13 | NA | TGTGCCAGCAGCCTCAGAGGTGATGAAAAACTGTTTTTT | CASSLRGDEKLFF
TRBJ1-3 | TRBV24-1 | 17 | NA | TGTGCCACCAGTGATTCGACAGTAGGGGACTCTGGAAACACCATATATTTT | CATSDSTVGDSGNTIYF
TRBJ2-1 | TRBV27 | 17 | TRBD2 | TGTGCCAGCAGTGGTTCGGAGCGGGGGCCCTCCTACAATGAGCAGTTCTTC | CASSGSERGPSYNEQFF
TRBJ1-1 | TRBV19 | 11 | NA | TGTGCCAGTAGTACAGGGAGTGGTCCTTTCTTT | CASSTGSGPFF
TRBJ1-3 | TRBV18 | 14 | NA | TGTGCCAGCTCACCGGGCAGCCCTGGAAACACCATATATTTT | CASSPGSPGNTIYF
TRBJ2-1 | TRBV2 | 15 | TRBD1 | TGTGCCAGCAGTGCCGGGACAGGGGCCTACAATGAGCAGTTCTTC | CASSAGTGAYNEQFF
TRBJ1-2 | TRBV3-1/TRBV3-2 | 13 | NA | TGTGCCAGCAGCCGAGGGGGAGGCGGTGGCTACACCTTC | CASSRGGGGGYTF
TRBJ2-3 | TRBV6-1 | 15 | TRBD1 | TGTGCCAGCGATATTGGGACAGGGTACACAGATACGCAGTATTTT | CASDIGTGYTDTQYF
TRBJ1-5 | TRBV2 | 16 | TRBD1 | TGTGCCAGCAGCCCAGGGGGGGGGCAAAGCAATCAGCCCCAGCATTTT | CASSPGGGQSNQPQHF
TRBJ2-3 | TRBV7-8 | 14 | NA | TGTGCCAGCAGCCCCACCCTGGGGACAGATACGCAGTATTTT | CASSPTLGTDTQYF
TRBJ2-2 | TRBV12-5 | 16 | NA | TGTGCTAGTGGTTTACTCTGGGTGGAAGCGGACGGGGAGCTGTTTTTT | CASGLLWVEADGELFF
TRBJ1-1 | TRBV19 | 12 | NA | TGTGCCACCAGGACGGCGAACACTGAAGCTTTCTTT | CATRTANTEAFF
TRBJ1-1 | TRBV6-5 | 12 | NA | TGTGCCAACGGACAGATAAACACTGAAGCTTTCTTT | CANGQINTEAFF
TRBJ2-7 | TRBV19 | 12 | NA | TGTGCCAGTAGTATATTGGGGGACGAGCAGTACTTC | CASSILGDEQYF
TRBJ2-1 | TRBV19 | 13 | TRBD1 | TGTGCCAGTCGAAAACAGGGGAAGCCTGAGCAGTTCTTC | CASRKQGKPEQFF
TRBJ2-1 | TRBV29-1 | 15 | TRBD2 | TGCAGCGTTGAGGCGACTAGCGGGTCCTTGAATGAGCAGTTCTTC | CSVEATSGSLNEQFF
TRBJ1-4 | TRBV9 | 15 | NA | TGTGCCAGCAGAACCACAACCCCAACTAATGAAAAACTGTTTTTT | CASRTTTPTNEKLFF
TRBJ2-2 | TRBV6-5 | 13 | NA | TGTGCCAGCAGCCTGAAAGGTACCGGGGAGCTGTTTTTT | CASSLKGTGELFF
TRBJ2-5 | TRBV6-5 | 14 | TRBD2 | TGTGCCAGCAAGAGGACGGGAGGAGGAGAGACCCAGTACTTC | CASKRTGGGETQYF
TRBJ2-3 | TRBV19 | 15 | NA | TGTGCCAGTAGTCGGTCTCCGGTCGGAACAGATACGCAGTATTTT | CASSRSPVGTDTQYF
TRBJ2-3 | TRBV5-1 | 16 | TRBD1 | TGCGCCAGCAGCTCCAGGGGGCTATCTAGCACAGATACGCAGTATTTT | CASSSRGLSSTDTQYF
TRBJ1-3 | TRBV2 | 14 | NA | TGTGCCAGCAGTGATTCAGGCTCTGGAAACACCATATATTTT | CASSDSGSGNTIYF
TRBJ1-3 | TRBV11-2 | 16 | NA | TGTGCCAGCAGCTTAGCCCTGATGAGGGCGGGAAACACCATATATTTT | CASSLALMRAGNTIYF
TRBJ1-5 | TRBV2 | 13 | NA | TGTGCCAGCACTGTCGTCAGCAATCAGCCCCAGCATTTT | CASTVVSNQPQHF
TRBJ1-1 | TRBV2 | 13 | NA | TGTGCCAGCAGCCTTATACAGGGCCGCGAAGCTTTCTTT | CASSLIQGREAFF
TRBJ1-4 | TRBV5-6 | 14 | NA | TGTGCCAGCACCTTTACAGGGACTGATGAAAAACTGTTTTTT | CASTFTGTDEKLFF
TRBJ2-7 | TRBV11-2 | 14 | TRBD2 | TGTGCCAGCAGCTTTGGGAGCGGGAGAGGGGAGCAGTACTTC | CASSFGSGRGEQYF
TRBJ1-3 | TRBV4-3 | 17 | NA | TGCGCCAGCAGCCAAGATTTCGGCGGATCCTCTGGAAACACCATATATTTT | CASSQDFGGSSGNTIYF
TRBJ2-7 | TRBV28 | 14 | NA | TGTGCCAGCAGCATCCTTGAAGGGGGAAGCGAGCAGTACTTC | CASSILEGGSEQYF
TRBJ2-1 | TRBV19 | 16 | TRBD2 | TGTGCCAGTAGTCTCGCAGGGACTAGTTTCAGGAATGAGCAGTTCTTC | CASSLAGTSFRNEQFF